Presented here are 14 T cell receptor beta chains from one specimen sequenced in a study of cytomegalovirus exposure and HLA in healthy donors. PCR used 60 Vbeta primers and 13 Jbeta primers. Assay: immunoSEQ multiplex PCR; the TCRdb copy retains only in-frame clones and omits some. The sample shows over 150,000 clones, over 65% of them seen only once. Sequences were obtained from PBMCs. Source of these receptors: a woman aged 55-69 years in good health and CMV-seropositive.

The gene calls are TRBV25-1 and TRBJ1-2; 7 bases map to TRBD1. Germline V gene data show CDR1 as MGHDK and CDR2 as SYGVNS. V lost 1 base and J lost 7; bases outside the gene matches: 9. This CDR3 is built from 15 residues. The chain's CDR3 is CASSELQGMIGGYTF. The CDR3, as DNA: TGTGCCAGCAGTGAATTACAGGGGATGATAGGTGGCTACACCTTC.

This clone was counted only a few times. CDR3 nucleotide sequence: TGTGCCAGCAGCCAGCAGGCATTACGGGACAGGAACAATGAGCAGTTCTTC. Its protein product is CASSQQALRDRNNEQFF. The V call is TRBV4-2, the J call TRBJ2-1, with 8 bases identical to TRBD1. Looked up from germline, CDR1 is LGHNA and CDR2 is YNFKEQ. The ends lost 3 bases at V and 5 bases at J; junction bases unmatched: 12. The CDR3 has 17 amino acids.

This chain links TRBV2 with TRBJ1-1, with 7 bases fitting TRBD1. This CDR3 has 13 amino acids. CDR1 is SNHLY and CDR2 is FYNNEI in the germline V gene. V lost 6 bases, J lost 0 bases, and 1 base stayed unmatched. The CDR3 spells CASRQGMNTEAFF. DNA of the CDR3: TGTGCCAGCAGACAGGGGATGAACACTGAAGCTTTCTTT.

CDR3 amino acids: CAWSYRDRGFAPLHF. CDR3 coding DNA: TGTGCCTGGAGTTACCGGGACAGGGGATTTGCACCCCTCCACTTT. The chain recombines TRBV30 with TRBJ1-6; 10 bases are shared with TRBD1. V shed 2 bases and J 11 bases; nucleotides not matched to a gene: 9. This CDR3 is built from 15 residues. The germline V gene has CDR1 GTSNPN and CDR2 SVGIG (reference sequence).

CDR3 protein: CASSPGGETQYF. CDR3 coding DNA: TGTGCCAGCAGCCCAGGGGGAGAGACCCAGTACTTC. The chain links TRBV14 to TRBJ2-5; 7 bases are a match to TRBD1. CDR1 is SGHDN, CDR2 FVKESK, per germline. The V gene end was trimmed by 4 bases and the J gene end by 4 bases; junction bases not matched to a gene: 0. This CDR3 comprises 12 residues.

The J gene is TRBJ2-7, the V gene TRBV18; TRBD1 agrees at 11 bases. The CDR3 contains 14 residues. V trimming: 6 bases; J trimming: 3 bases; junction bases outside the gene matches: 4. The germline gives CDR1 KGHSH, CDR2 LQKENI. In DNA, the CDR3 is TGTGCCAGCTCCCCCGGGACAGGGGGCTACGAGCAGTACTTC. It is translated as CASSPGTGGYEQYF.

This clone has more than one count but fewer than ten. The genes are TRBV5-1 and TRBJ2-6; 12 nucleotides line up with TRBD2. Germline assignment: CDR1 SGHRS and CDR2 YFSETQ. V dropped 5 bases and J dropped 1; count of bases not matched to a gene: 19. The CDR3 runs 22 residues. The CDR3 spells CASSASSGRAVTLDSGANVLTF. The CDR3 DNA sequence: TGCGCCAGCAGTGCTTCTAGCGGGAGGGCCGTTACCCTAGATTCTGGGGCCAACGTCCTGACTTTC. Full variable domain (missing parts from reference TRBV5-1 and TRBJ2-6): KAGVTQTPRYLIKTRGQQVTLSCSPISGHRSVSWYQQTPGQGLQFLFEYFSETQRNKGNFPGRFSGRQFSNSRSEMNVSTLELGDSALYLCASSASSGRAVTLDSGANVLTFGAGSRLTVL.

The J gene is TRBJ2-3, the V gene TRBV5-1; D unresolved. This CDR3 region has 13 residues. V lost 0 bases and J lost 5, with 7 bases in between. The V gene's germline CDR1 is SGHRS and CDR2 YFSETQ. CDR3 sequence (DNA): TGCGCCAGCAGCTTGGAGCAGGTAGATACGCAGTATTTT. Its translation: CASSLEQVDTQYF. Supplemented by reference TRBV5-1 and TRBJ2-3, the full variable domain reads KAGVTQTPRYLIKTRGQQVTLSCSPISGHRSVSWYQQTPGQGLQFLFEYFSETQRNKGNFPGRFSGRQFSNSRSEMNVSTLELGDSALYLCASSLEQVDTQYFGPGTRLTVL.

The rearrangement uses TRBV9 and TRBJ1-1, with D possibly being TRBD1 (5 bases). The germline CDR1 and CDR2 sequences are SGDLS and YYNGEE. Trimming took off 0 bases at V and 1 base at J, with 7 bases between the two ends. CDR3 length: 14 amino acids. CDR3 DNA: TGTGCCAGCAGCGTAGCGGGGGAGAACACTGAAGCTTTCTTT. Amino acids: CASSVAGENTEAFF.

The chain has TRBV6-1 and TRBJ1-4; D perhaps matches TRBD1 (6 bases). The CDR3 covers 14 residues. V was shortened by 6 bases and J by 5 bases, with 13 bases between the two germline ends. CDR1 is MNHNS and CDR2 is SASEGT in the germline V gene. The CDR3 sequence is CASSGGRGNEKLFF. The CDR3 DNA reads TGTGCCAGCAGCGGGGGGAGGGGGAATGAAAAACTGTTTTTT.

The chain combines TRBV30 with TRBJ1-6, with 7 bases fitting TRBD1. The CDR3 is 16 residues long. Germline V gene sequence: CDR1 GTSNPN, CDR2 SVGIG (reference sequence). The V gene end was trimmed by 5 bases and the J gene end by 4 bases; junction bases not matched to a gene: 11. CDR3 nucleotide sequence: TGTGCCTGGCGGGGGACAGTTAACCTTTATAATTCACCCCTCCACTTT. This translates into CAWRGTVNLYNSPLHF.

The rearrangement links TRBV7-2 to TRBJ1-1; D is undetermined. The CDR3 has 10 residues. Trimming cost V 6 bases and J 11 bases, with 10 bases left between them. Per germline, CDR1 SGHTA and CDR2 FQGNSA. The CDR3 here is CASSRQRAFF. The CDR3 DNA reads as TGTGCCAGCAGTCGACAACGCGCTTTCTTT.

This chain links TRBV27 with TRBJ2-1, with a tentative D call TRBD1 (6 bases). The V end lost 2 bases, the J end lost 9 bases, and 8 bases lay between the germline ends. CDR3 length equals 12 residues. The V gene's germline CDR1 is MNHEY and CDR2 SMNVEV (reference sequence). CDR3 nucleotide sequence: TGTGCCAGCAGTTTACGAGGGGGTGAGCAGTTCTTC. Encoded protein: CASSLRGGEQFF.

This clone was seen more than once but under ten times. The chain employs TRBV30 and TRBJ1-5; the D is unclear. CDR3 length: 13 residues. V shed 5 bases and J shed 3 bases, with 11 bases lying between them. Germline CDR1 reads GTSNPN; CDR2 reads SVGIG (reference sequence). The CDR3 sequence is CAWGGGFNQPQHF. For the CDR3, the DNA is TGTGCCTGGGGTGGAGGGTTCAATCAGCCCCAGCATTTT.